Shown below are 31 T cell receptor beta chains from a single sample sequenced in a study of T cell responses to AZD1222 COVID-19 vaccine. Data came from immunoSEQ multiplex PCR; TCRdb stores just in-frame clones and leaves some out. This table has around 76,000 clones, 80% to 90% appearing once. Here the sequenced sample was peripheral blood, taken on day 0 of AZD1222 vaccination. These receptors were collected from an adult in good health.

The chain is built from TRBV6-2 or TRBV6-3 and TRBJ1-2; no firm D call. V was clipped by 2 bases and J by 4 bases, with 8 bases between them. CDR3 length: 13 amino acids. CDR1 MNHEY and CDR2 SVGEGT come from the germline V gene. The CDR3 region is CASSYMITYGYTF. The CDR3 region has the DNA TGTGCCAGCAGTTACATGATCACCTATGGCTACACCTTC.

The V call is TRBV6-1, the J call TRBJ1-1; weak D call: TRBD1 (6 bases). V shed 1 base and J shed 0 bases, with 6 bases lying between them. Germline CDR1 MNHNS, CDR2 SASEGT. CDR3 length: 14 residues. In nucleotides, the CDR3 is TGTGCCAGCAGTGAAGGGGGGCTGAACACTGAAGCTTTCTTT. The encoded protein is CASSEGGLNTEAFF.

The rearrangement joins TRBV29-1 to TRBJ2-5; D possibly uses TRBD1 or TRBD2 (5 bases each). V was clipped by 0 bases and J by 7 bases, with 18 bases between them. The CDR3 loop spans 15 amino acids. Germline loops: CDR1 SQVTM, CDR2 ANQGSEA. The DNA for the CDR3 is TGCAGCGTTGAAGATCTGGTGGGGGAGCCCTGGACCCAGTACTTC. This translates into CSVEDLVGEPWTQYF.

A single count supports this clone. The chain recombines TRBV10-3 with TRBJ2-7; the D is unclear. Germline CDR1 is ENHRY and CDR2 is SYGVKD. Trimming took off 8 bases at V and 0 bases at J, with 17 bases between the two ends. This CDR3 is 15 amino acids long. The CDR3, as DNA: TGTGCCATCTCCCCTAAGTCTACCAGCTCCTACGAGCAGTACTTC. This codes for CAISPKSTSSYEQYF.

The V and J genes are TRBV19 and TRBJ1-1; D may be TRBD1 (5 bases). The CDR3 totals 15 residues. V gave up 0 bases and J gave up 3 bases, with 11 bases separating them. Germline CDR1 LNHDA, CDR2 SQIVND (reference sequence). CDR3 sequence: CASSIDTRVYTEAFF. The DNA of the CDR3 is TGTGCCAGTAGTATAGACACCAGGGTGTACACTGAAGCTTTCTTT.

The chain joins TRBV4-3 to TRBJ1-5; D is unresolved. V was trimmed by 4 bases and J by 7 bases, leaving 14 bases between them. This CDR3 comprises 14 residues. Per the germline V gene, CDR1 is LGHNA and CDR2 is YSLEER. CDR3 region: CASSPEREGQPQHF. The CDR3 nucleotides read TGCGCCAGCAGCCCTGAGAGGGAAGGCCAGCCCCAGCATTTT.

CDR3 protein: CASSPDRRENTGELFF. The CDR3 DNA sequence: TGTGCCAGCAGCCCGGACAGGAGAGAAAACACCGGGGAGCTGTTTTTT. The chain combines TRBV5-6 with TRBJ2-2; 7 bases are a match to TRBD1. Germline values: CDR1 SGHDT, CDR2 YYEEEE. The CDR3 is made up of 16 amino acids. With V trimmed by 4 bases and J by 2 bases, 8 bases remained unmatched.

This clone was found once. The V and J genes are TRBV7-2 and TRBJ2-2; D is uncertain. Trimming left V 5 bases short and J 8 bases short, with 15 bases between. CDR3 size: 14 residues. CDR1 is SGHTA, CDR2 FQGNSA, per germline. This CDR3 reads CASSPRPVTGELFF. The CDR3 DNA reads TGTGCCAGCAGCCCCCGACCTGTGACAGGGGAGCTGTTTTTT.

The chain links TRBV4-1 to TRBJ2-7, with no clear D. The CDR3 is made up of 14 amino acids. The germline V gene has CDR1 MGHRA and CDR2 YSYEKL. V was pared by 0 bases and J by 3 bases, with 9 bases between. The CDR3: CASSQDLDYYEQYF. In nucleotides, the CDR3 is TGCGCCAGCAGCCAAGACCTCGATTACTACGAGCAGTACTTC.

CDR3 amino acids: CASSLGGVLGEKLFF. CDR3 DNA sequence: TGTGCCAGCAGCTTAGGCGGGGTGCTGGGCGAAAAACTGTTTTTT. The rearrangement joins TRBV7-6 to TRBJ1-4; D is undetermined. This CDR3 is built from 15 residues. The V gene's germline CDR1 is SGHVS and CDR2 FNYEAQ. The ends were cut back, 1 base at V and 8 bases at J, with 14 bases in the middle.

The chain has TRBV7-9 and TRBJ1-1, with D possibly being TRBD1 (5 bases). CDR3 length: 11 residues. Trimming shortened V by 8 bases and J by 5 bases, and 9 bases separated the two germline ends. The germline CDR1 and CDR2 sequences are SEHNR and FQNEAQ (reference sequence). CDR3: CASETVTEAFF. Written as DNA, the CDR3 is TGTGCCAGCGAGACAGTTACTGAAGCTTTCTTT.

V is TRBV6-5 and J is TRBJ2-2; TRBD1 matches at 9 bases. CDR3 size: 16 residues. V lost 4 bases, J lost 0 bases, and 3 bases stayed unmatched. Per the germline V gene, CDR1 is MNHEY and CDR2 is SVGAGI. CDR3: CASSSTGGTNTGELFF. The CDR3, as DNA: TGTGCCAGCAGTTCGACAGGGGGGACGAACACCGGGGAGCTGTTTTTT.

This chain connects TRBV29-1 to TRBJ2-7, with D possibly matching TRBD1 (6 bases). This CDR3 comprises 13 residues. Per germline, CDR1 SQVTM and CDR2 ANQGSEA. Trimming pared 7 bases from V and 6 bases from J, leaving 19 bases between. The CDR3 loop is CSAREGGIFEQYF. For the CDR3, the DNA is TGCAGCGCCCGGGAAGGGGGTATATTCGAGCAGTACTTC.

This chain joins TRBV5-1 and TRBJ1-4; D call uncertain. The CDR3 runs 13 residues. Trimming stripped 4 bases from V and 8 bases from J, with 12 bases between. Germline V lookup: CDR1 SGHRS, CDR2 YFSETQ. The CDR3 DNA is TGCGCCAGCAGCCCCCGCCCCGAAGAAAAACTGTTTTTT. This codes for CASSPRPEEKLFF.

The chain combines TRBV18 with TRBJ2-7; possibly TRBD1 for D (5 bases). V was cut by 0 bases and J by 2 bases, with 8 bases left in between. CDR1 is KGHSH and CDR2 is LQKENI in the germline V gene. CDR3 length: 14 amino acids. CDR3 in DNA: TGTGCCAGCTCACCACCGCAGGGAACCTACGAGCAGTACTTC. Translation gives CASSPPQGTYEQYF. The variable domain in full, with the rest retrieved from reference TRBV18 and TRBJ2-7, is NAGVMQNPRHLVRRRGQEARLRCSPMKGHSHVYWYRQLPEEGLKFMVYLQKENIIDESGMPKERFSAEFPKEGPSILRIQQVVRGDSAAYFCASSPPQGTYEQYFGPGTRLTVT.

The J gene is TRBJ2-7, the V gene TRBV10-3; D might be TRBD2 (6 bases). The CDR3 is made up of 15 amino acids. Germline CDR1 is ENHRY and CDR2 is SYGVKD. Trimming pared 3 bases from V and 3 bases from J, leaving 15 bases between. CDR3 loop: CAISDKTTGDYEQYF. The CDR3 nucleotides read TGTGCCATCAGTGATAAGACAACGGGGGACTACGAGCAGTACTTC.

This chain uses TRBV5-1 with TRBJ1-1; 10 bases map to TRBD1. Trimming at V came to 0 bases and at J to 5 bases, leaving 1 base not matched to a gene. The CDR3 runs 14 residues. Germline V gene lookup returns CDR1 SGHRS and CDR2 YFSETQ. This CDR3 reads CASSLGDRGTEAFF. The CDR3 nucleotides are TGCGCCAGCAGCTTGGGGGACAGGGGTACTGAAGCTTTCTTT. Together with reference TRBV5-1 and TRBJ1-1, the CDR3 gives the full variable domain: KAGVTQTPRYLIKTRGQQVTLSCSPISGHRSVSWYQQTPGQGLQFLFEYFSETQRNKGNFPGRFSGRQFSNSRSEMNVSTLELGDSALYLCASSLGDRGTEAFFGQGTRLTVV.

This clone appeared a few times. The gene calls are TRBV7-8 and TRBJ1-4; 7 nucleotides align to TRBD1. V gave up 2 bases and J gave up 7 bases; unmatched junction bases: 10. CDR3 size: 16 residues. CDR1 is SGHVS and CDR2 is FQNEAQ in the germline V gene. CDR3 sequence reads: CASSLRARQGVEKLFF. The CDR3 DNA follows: TGTGCCAGCAGCTTAAGGGCGCGGCAGGGGGTTGAAAAACTGTTTTTT.

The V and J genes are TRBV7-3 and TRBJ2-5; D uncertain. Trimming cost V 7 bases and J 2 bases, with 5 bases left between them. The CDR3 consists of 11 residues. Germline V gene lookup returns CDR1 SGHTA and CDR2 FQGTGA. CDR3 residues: CASKSQETQYF. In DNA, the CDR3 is TGTGCCAGCAAATCTCAAGAGACCCAGTACTTC.

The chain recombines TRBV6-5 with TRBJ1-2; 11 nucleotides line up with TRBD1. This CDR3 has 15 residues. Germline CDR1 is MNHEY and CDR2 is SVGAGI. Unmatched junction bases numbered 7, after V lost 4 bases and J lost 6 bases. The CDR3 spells CASSSRTGGNDGYTF. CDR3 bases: TGTGCCAGCAGTTCCAGGACAGGGGGCAACGATGGCTACACCTTC.

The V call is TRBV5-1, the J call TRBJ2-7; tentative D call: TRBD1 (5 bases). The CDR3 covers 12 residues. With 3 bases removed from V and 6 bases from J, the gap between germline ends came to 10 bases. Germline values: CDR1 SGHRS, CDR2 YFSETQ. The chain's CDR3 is CASSSTAVEQYF. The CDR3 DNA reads TGCGCCAGCAGCTCGACAGCAGTCGAGCAGTACTTC.

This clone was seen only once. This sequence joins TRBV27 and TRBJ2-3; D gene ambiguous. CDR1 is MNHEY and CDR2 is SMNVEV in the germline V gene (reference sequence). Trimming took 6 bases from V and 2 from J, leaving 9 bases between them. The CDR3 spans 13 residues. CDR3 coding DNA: TGTGCCAGCAGGATCCTTGTCACAGATACGCAGTATTTT. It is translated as CASRILVTDTQYF.

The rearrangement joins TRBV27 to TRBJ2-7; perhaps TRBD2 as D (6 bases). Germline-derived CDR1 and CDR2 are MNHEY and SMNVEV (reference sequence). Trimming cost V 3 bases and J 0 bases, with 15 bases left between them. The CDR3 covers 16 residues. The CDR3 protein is CASSFNRDSFSYEQYF. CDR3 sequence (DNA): TGTGCCAGCAGTTTTAACCGGGACTCTTTCTCCTACGAGCAGTACTTC.

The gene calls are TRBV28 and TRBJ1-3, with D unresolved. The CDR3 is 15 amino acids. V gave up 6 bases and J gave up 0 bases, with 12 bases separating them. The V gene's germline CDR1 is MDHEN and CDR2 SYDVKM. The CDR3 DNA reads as TGTGCCAGCAGACCCCTCGGGGACTCTGGAAACACCATATATTTT. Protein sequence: CASRPLGDSGNTIYF.

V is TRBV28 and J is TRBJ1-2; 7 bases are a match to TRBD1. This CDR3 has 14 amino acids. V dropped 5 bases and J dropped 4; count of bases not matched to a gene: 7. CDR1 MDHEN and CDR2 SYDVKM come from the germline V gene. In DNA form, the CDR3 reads TGTGCCAGCAGTACAGGGGCCCCCTCCTATGGCTACACCTTC. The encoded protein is CASSTGAPSYGYTF.

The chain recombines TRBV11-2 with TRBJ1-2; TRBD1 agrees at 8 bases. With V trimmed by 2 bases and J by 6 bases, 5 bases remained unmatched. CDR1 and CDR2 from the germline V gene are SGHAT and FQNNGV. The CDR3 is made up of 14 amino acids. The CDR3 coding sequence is TGTGCCAGCAGCTTAAGCAGGGGGCGTGATGGCTACACCTTC. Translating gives CASSLSRGRDGYTF.

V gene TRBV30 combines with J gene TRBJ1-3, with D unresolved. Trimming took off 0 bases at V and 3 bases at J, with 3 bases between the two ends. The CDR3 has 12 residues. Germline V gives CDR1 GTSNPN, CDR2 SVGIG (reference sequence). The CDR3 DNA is TGTGCCTGGAGTGTTGGTGGAAACACCATATATTTT. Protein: CAWSVGGNTIYF.

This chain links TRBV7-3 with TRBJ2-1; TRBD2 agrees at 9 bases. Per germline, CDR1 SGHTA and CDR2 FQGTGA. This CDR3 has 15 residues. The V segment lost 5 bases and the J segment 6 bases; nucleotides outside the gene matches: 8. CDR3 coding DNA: TGTGCCAGCAGCCCCCGGGGACTAGCCCTCAATGAGCAGTTCTTC. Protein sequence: CASSPRGLALNEQFF.

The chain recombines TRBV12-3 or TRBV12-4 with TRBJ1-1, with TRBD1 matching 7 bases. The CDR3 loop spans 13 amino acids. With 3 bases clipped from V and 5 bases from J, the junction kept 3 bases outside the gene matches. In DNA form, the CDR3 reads TGTGCCAGCAGTTTCGGCAGGGGGACTGAAGCTTTCTTT. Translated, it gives CASSFGRGTEAFF.

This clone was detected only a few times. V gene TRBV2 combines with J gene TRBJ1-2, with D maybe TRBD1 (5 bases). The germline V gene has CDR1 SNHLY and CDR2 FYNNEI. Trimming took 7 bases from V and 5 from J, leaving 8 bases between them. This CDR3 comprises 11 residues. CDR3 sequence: CASKQEYGYTF. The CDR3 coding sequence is TGTGCCAGCAAACAGGAATATGGCTACACCTTC.

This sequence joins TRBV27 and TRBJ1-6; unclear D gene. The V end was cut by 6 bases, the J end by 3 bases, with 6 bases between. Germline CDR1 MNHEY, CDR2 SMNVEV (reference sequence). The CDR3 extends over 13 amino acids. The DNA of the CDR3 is TGTGCCAGCAGCGTCCGCTATAATTCACCCCTCCACTTT. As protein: CASSVRYNSPLHF.